The clone carrying this TCR beta chain has a single count. The authors' processing: By means of reference gene primer amplification, nucleated cell counts were estimated. Method: immunoSEQ multiplex PCR; TCRdb's copy keeps in-frame clones and lacks some. That table gives V, J and clone size, and the DNA gave D and trimming. The top ten clones hold approximately 10% of a sample with some 270,000 clones, approximately 85% of them seen once. The sample originates from a study of blood T cell repertoires in COVID-19. Overall study context: Samples of COVID-19 (acute and convalescent) were obtained from the United States, Italy and Spain. T cells, B-cell-depleted T cells, or PBMCs supplied cDNA or gDNA.

CDR1 and CDR2 (germline): SGHVS, FQNEAQ. Trimming took 5 bases from V and 5 from J; bases not matched to a gene: 5. This CDR3 is built from 15 residues. The chain recombines TRBV7-8 with TRBJ2-3; TRBD2 agrees at 12 bases. The sequenced sample was peripheral blood. The receptor was derived from a woman between 70 and 85 years old with acute or convalescent COVID-19. The CDR3 reads CASSGRLAGVDTQYF. For the CDR3, the DNA is TGTGCCAGCAGCGGTCGACTAGCGGGGGTAGATACGCAGTATTTT.